This T cell receptor beta chain was obtained from a study of blood T cell repertoires in COVID-19. Study overall: Specimens from acute and convalescent COVID-19 originated in the United States, Italy and Spain. From T cells, B-cell-depleted T cells, or PBMCs came the material, which was cDNA or gDNA.

Per the original data handling: Nucleated cell counts were estimated from reference gene primer amplification. Generated by immunoSEQ multiplex PCR, the TCRdb table keeps only in-frame clones and is missing some. From that table come the V and J calls and clone size; the DNA was used to work out D and trimming. The sample has about 190,000 clones, 80% to 90% seen once. This CDR3 has 14 amino acids. Trimming removed 0 bases at V and 7 bases at J, with 13 bases between. CDR1 and CDR2 (germline): MNHEY, SVGEGT. This receptor was obtained from a human donor in a cohort sampled during active COVID-19. The sample was peripheral blood. The chain couples TRBV6-2 or TRBV6-3 to TRBJ2-7; a possible D gene is TRBD2 (5 bases). CDR3: CASSYSIVRGEQYV. In DNA form, the CDR3 reads TGTGCCAGCAGTTACTCGATCGTCCGGGGAGAGCAGTACGTC.